Below are 20 T cell receptor beta chains sequenced from a single sample in a study of beta chain features in type 1 diabetes. Study-wide results and caveats: In all four CD4+ subsets, TCRB CDR3 length was significantly, moderately reduced in type 1 diabetes.

The antigens these receptors bind are not known. The authors reverse transcribed all of the isolated RNA, so sequencing captured expressed TCRB transcripts. The assay was immunoSEQ multiplex PCR, and TCRdb's table has in-frame clones only and misses some. The data show about 340,000 clones, with roughly 8.8% seen just once and about 1% held by the top ten. Source material: central memory CD4+ T cells from blood. Source of these receptors: a man aged 25 to 40 with type 1 diabetes.

This clone occurred a few times. The chain links TRBV7-2 to TRBJ2-7; D is uncertain. CDR3 length: 14 residues. The germline V gene has CDR1 SGHTA and CDR2 FQGNSA. The V gene lost 1 base and the J gene lost 0 bases, with 7 bases spanning the gap. The CDR3 spells CASSLDWNSYEQYF. In nucleotides, the CDR3 is TGTGCCAGCAGCTTAGACTGGAACTCCTACGAGCAGTACTTC.

The chain couples TRBV27 to TRBJ2-6; TRBD1 is a possible D gene (5 bases). V was pared by 2 bases and J by 2 bases, with 7 bases between. The germline CDR1 and CDR2 sequences are MNHEY and SMNVEV (reference sequence). The CDR3 sequence is 15 residues long. The DNA for the CDR3 is TGTGCCAGCAGTTTACCAGGGACTGGGGCCAACGTCCTGACTTTC. Translated: CASSLPGTGANVLTF.

This clone was recorded a few times. The chain recombines TRBV6-1 with TRBJ1-1; D call uncertain. The CDR3 extends over 12 amino acids. V was trimmed by 7 bases and J by 10 bases, leaving 16 bases between them. In germline, CDR1 is MNHNS, CDR2 SASEGT. CDR3 sequence (DNA): TGTGCCAGCACTCTCACGGGCTTAGGAGCTTTCTTT. Its protein is CASTLTGLGAFF.

This clone was detected many times. This sequence joins TRBV2 and TRBJ1-6; D remains unclear. With 7 bases removed from V and 9 bases from J, the gap between germline ends came to 10 bases. Germline CDR1 and CDR2: SNHLY and FYNNEI. There are 12 residues in the CDR3. DNA for the CDR3: TGTGCCAGCACCGCGTGGGTTTCACCCCTCCACTTT. This gives the protein CASTAWVSPLHF. The whole variable domain, filled in from reference TRBV2 and TRBJ1-6, reads EPEVTQTPSHQVTQMGQEVILRCVPISNHLYFYWYRQILGQKVEFLVSFYNNEISEKSEIFDDQFSVERPDGSNFTLKIRSTKLEDSAMYFCASTAWVSPLHFGNGTRLTVT.

The gene calls are TRBV25-1 and TRBJ2-1; 14 positions agree with TRBD2. V was pared by 6 bases and J by 7 bases, with 11 bases of the junction left unmatched. Germline CDR1 reads MGHDK; CDR2 reads SYGVNS. CDR3 length: 17 amino acids. The CDR3 region has the DNA TGTGCCAGCAGCCCTCCTCGACTAGCGGGGGGGGGAAATGAGCAGTTCTTC. This gives the protein CASSPPRLAGGGNEQFF.

The V call is TRBV2, the J call TRBJ1-4; D remains ambiguous. Germline-derived CDR1 and CDR2 are SNHLY and FYNNEI. The CDR3 is 14 residues long. The germline V and J ends were trimmed by 6 bases and 0 bases, with 8 bases remaining between them. This CDR3 reads CASSGSSTNEKLFF. CDR3 coding DNA: TGTGCCAGCAGCGGGTCCTCAACTAATGAAAAACTGTTTTTT.

V is TRBV9 and J is TRBJ1-2; D perhaps matches TRBD1 (5 bases). The CDR3 loop spans 13 amino acids. The germline V and J ends were trimmed by 3 bases and 4 bases, with 10 bases remaining between them. CDR1 is SGDLS, CDR2 YYNGEE, per germline. The CDR3 region has the DNA TGTGCCAGCAGCGCTTCCGGGACCTATGGCTACACCTTC. Translation gives CASSASGTYGYTF.

This chain uses TRBV19 with TRBJ2-3; D is uncertain. Per the germline V gene, CDR1 is LNHDA and CDR2 is SQIVND (reference sequence). CDR3 size: 12 residues. V lost 4 bases, J lost 4 bases, and 6 bases lay in between. CDR3 nucleotides: TGTGCCAGTAGTACGATGGCAGATACGCAGTATTTT. Amino acid sequence: CASSTMADTQYF.

This clone was detected only a few times. This rearrangement joins TRBV7-9 to TRBJ1-1; D perhaps matches TRBD1 (6 bases). The germline gives CDR1 SEHNR, CDR2 FQNEAQ (reference sequence). V was cut by 7 bases and J by 1 base, with 13 bases left in between. The CDR3 contains 14 residues. CDR3 bases: TGTGCCAGCACCCCAGGACAGTCGAACACTGAAGCTTTCTTT. Protein sequence: CASTPGQSNTEAFF.

This clone turned up a few times. The chain uses TRBV7-6 and TRBJ2-1; 8 bases align to TRBD1. The J segment lost 6 bases and the V segment lost 6 bases, leaving 4 bases of the junction unmatched. CDR1 SGHVS and CDR2 FNYEAQ come from the germline V gene. The CDR3 is made up of 13 amino acids. The CDR3 region has the DNA TGTGCCAGCAGACAAACAGGGGGCAATGAGCAGTTCTTC. Amino acid sequence: CASRQTGGNEQFF.

In its sample, this clone was seen a few times. This rearrangement joins TRBV27 to TRBJ2-7; TRBD1 matches at 9 bases. The CDR3 sequence is 14 residues long. Germline CDR1 MNHEY, CDR2 SMNVEV (reference sequence). The V gene end was trimmed by 4 bases and the J gene end by 4 bases; junction bases not matched to a gene: 5. Here the CDR3 reads CASSSHGQGYEQYF. The CDR3, as DNA: TGTGCCAGCAGTTCCCACGGACAGGGGTACGAGCAGTACTTC.

The chain joins TRBV4-1 to TRBJ2-5; 10 bases line up with TRBD2. The junction had 15 bases not matched to a gene; V was cut back by 2 bases and J by 9 bases. Germline V gene data show CDR1 as MGHRA and CDR2 as YSYEKL. The CDR3 is 17 amino acids. The CDR3 loop is CASSQSGERGGLESQYF. CDR3 DNA: TGCGCCAGCAGCCAATCCGGCGAGCGGGGGGGCCTGGAGTCCCAGTACTTC.

The gene calls are TRBV7-9 and TRBJ2-2; no clear D gene. Germline V gene lookup returns CDR1 SEHNR and CDR2 FQNEAQ (reference sequence). This CDR3 spans 14 amino acids. With 5 bases removed from V and 6 bases from J, the gap between germline ends came to 13 bases. In DNA form, the CDR3 reads TGTGCCAGCAGCCCATTGGGGTTGGCCGGGGAGCTGTTTTTT. Translated, it gives CASSPLGLAGELFF.

This chain links TRBV10-3 with TRBJ1-1, with TRBD1 as a possible D gene (5 bases). The V gene's germline CDR1 is ENHRY and CDR2 SYGVKD. This CDR3 region has 14 residues. Between the trimmed V and J ends, which lost 2 bases and 7 bases, there was a span of 14 bases. The CDR3: CAISERGGAVEAFF. The CDR3 bases are TGTGCCATCAGTGAGAGGGGCGGGGCGGTTGAAGCTTTCTTT.

The rearrangement links TRBV5-1 to TRBJ1-2; the D gene is possibly TRBD1 (5 bases). Germline lookup yields CDR1 SGHRS and CDR2 YFSETQ. This CDR3 spans 13 amino acids. The germline V and J ends were trimmed by 5 bases and 0 bases, with 8 bases remaining between them. The CDR3 sequence is CASRGEANYGYTF. The DNA for the CDR3 is TGCGCCAGCAGAGGGGAAGCTAACTATGGCTACACCTTC.

The chain uses TRBV2 and TRBJ2-5; maybe TRBD2 (6 bases). The CDR3 runs to 13 residues. V dropped 6 bases and J dropped 0 bases, with 8 bases sitting between them. CDR1 and CDR2 (germline): SNHLY, FYNNEI. The CDR3 protein is CASRERDQETQYF. In DNA form, the CDR3 reads TGTGCCAGCAGGGAGCGGGACCAAGAGACCCAGTACTTC.

The CDR3 protein is CASGLQGHSYEQYF. The CDR3, as DNA: TGTGCCAGCGGGCTCCAGGGCCACTCCTACGAGCAGTACTTC. The chain couples TRBV5-8 to TRBJ2-7; the D gene is possibly TRBD1 (5 bases). This CDR3 region has 14 residues. The V end was cut by 7 bases, the J end by 0 bases, with 14 bases between. Germline V gives CDR1 SGHTS, CDR2 YDEGEE.

The chain carries TRBV7-2 and TRBJ1-2; D unresolved. Trimming shortened V by 5 bases and J by 8 bases, and 18 bases separated the two germline ends. The CDR3 runs to 14 residues. The germline V gene has CDR1 SGHTA and CDR2 FQGNSA. CDR3 amino acids: CASSPYLSERGYTF. CDR3 DNA: TGTGCCAGCAGCCCATACCTTTCCGAACGGGGCTACACCTTC.

The V gene is TRBV28, the J gene TRBJ1-6, with 7 bases lining up with TRBD1. CDR1 and CDR2 (germline): MDHEN, SYDVKM. The CDR3 covers 14 residues. V lost 5 bases, J lost 10 bases, and 8 bases stayed unmatched. The CDR3 reads CASSLSHRGSPLHF. CDR3 sequence (DNA): TGTGCCAGCAGTCTCTCTCACAGGGGATCACCCCTCCACTTT.

Concerning this clone: This may be a read error: a much more frequent sequence differs by one nucleotide. V and J are TRBV6-1 and TRBJ1-6, with a tentative D call TRBD1 (5 bases). V lost 6 bases, J lost 6 bases, and 6 bases lay in between. The germline CDR1 and CDR2 sequences are MNHNS and SASEGT. There are 12 residues in the CDR3. The CDR3 nucleotides are TGTGCCAGCAGCGGGGGTAATTCACCCCTCCACTTT. The encoded protein is CASSGGNSPLHF.